The entry below describes one T cell receptor beta chain. A single record per CDR3 protein comes from TCRdb applying MiXCR to the 5' RACE reads. The sample contains some 900,000 distinct CDR3 sequences, 9% to 15% of which appear only once. This CDR3 region has 15 residues. With V trimmed by 5 bases and J by 0 bases, 6 bases remained unmatched. From germline, CDR1 is SGHRS and CDR2 YFSETQ. The data are from a study of identical twins. These data were also reused for a study on yellow fever vaccine responses in identical twins.

The sample taken for sequencing was PBMCs. The chain recombines TRBV5-1 with TRBJ2-3; 7 nucleotides line up with TRBD2. The TCR was taken from a woman younger than 35 in good health. Here the CDR3 reads CASRNRGESTDTQYF. In DNA form, the CDR3 reads TGCGCCAGCAGAAATCGGGGGGAGAGCACAGATACGCAGTATTTT.